The rows below give T cell receptor beta chains drawn from one sample of a study of blood T cell repertoires in COVID-19. Sequenced by immunoSEQ multiplex PCR; TCRdb stores in-frame clones only, minus some. This table holds 300,000 to 450,000 clones, approximately 86% found once. The sequencing sample was made of peripheral blood. The receptors were gathered from a human donor in a cohort sampled during active COVID-19. Both conserved end residues are part of each CDR3. A D gene is named only where the DNA matches it firmly. Rows may omit the clone size; those that give it use once, few, many or a size class.

>TRBD2|NA|13|TRBJ2-1|TRBV28
CASSNRSGRRQFF
TGTGCCAGCAGTAATCGAAGCGGGAGGAGGCAGTTCTTC
>NA|few|13|TRBJ1-3|TRBV6-5
CASRTGGRNTIYF
TGTGCCAGCAGAACCGGGGGGAGAAACACCATATATTTT
>TRBD1|NA|15|TRBJ1-1|TRBV6-5
CASSYSRDRISRAFF
TGTGCCAGCAGTTACTCCCGGGACAGGATCTCGAGAGCTTTCTTT
>TRBD1|NA|15|TRBJ2-2|TRBV5-6
CASSPIQGMGGELFF
TGTGCCAGCAGCCCAATACAGGGGATGGGCGGGGAGCTGTTTTTT
>TRBD1|NA|13|TRBJ1-1|TRBV30
CAQTGDRDTEAFF
TGTGCCCAAACGGGGGACAGAGACACTGAAGCTTTCTTT
>TRBD2|NA|15|TRBJ2-1|TRBV10-3
CAITSGLAGYNEQFF
TGTGCCATCACCTCAGGACTAGCGGGATACAATGAGCAGTTCTTC
>TRBD1|NA|12|TRBJ1-5|TRBV29-1
CSAGQQNQPQHF
TGCAGCGCGGGACAGCAGAATCAGCCCCAGCATTTT
>NA|NA|17|TRBJ1-4|TRBV18
CASSPARKGLSNEKLFF
TGTGCCAGCTCACCAGCCCGGAAGGGGCTGTCTAATGAAAAACTGTTTTTT
>NA|NA|14|TRBJ2-2|TRBV5-1
CASRRNLETGELFF
TGCGCCAGCAGGCGAAACTTGGAGACCGGGGAGCTGTTTTTT
>TRBD1|NA|13|TRBJ2-1|TRBV5-1
CASSPGQDNEQFF
TGCGCCAGCAGCCCCGGACAGGACAATGAGCAGTTCTTC
>NA|NA|13|TRBJ1-2|TRBV3-1/TRBV3-2
CASSQDLSYGYTF
TGTGCCAGCAGCCAAGATCTTAGCTATGGCTACACCTTC
>NA|NA|10|TRBJ2-1|TRBV5-8
CASRRGEQFF
TGTGCCAGCCGACGGGGTGAGCAGTTCTTC
>NA|NA|14|TRBJ1-1|TRBV11-2
CASSLNIMNTEAFF
TGTGCCAGCAGCTTAAACATAATGAACACTGAAGCTTTCTTT
>TRBD1|once|14|TRBJ2-7|TRBV7-2
CASSSDRVSYEQYF
TGTGCCAGCAGCTCGGACAGGGTGTCCTACGAGCAGTACTTC
>NA|NA|14|TRBJ2-3|TRBV5-1
CASTPRGNTDTQYF
TGCGCCAGCACCCCTCGGGGGAACACAGATACGCAGTATTTT
>NA|NA|16|TRBJ1-1|TRBV7-9
CASSLAGRDTNTEAFF
TGTGCCAGCAGCTTAGCAGGCAGGGACACGAACACTGAAGCTTTCTTT
>TRBD1|NA|18|TRBJ2-3|TRBV10-3
CAIKPGQGKHSSTDTQYF
TGTGCCATCAAACCGGGACAGGGTAAACATTCTAGCACAGATACGCAGTATTTT
>NA|once|13|TRBJ1-1|TRBV11-2
CASSLERNTEAFF
TGTGCCAGCAGCTTAGAGCGGAACACTGAAGCTTTCTTT
>TRBD1|once|15|TRBJ2-2|TRBV9
CASSPTGANTGELFF
TGTGCCAGCAGTCCTACAGGGGCGAACACCGGGGAGCTGTTTTTT
>TRBD1|NA|14|TRBJ1-5|TRBV2
CASSVRTGNQPQHF
TGTGCCAGCAGTGTTAGGACAGGTAATCAGCCCCAGCATTTT
>NA|once|15|TRBJ2-3|TRBV7-3
CASSRWASPADTQYF
TGTGCCAGCAGCCGATGGGCCTCGCCCGCAGATACGCAGTATTTT
>TRBD1|NA|14|TRBJ1-5|TRBV6-2/TRBV6-3
CASSWDSGNQPQHF
TGTGCCAGCAGCTGGGACAGTGGCAATCAGCCCCAGCATTTT
>TRBD2|few|13|TRBJ2-7|TRBV7-9
CASSSGVSYEQYF
TGTGCCAGCAGCAGCGGGGTTTCCTACGAGCAGTACTTC
>NA|NA|15|TRBJ2-1|TRBV11-2
CASSLERTVYNEQFF
TGTGCCAGCAGCTTAGAGAGAACAGTCTACAATGAGCAGTTCTTC